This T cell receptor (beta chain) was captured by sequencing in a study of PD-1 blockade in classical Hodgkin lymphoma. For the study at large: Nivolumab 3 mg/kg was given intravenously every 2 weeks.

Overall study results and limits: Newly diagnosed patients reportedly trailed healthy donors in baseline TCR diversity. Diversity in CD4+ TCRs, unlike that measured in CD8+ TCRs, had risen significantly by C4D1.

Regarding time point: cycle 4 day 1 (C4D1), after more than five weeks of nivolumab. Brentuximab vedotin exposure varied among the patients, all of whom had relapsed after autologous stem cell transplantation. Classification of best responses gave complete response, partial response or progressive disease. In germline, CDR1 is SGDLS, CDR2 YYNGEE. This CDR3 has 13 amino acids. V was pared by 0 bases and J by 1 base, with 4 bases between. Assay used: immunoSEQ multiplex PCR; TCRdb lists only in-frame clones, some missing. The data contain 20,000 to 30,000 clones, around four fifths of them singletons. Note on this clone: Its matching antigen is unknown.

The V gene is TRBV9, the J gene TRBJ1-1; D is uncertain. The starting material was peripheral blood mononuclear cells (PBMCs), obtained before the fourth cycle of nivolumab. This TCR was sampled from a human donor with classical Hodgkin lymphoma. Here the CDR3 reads CASSVATNTEAFF. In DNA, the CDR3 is TGTGCCAGCAGCGTAGCGACGAACACTGAAGCTTTCTTT.